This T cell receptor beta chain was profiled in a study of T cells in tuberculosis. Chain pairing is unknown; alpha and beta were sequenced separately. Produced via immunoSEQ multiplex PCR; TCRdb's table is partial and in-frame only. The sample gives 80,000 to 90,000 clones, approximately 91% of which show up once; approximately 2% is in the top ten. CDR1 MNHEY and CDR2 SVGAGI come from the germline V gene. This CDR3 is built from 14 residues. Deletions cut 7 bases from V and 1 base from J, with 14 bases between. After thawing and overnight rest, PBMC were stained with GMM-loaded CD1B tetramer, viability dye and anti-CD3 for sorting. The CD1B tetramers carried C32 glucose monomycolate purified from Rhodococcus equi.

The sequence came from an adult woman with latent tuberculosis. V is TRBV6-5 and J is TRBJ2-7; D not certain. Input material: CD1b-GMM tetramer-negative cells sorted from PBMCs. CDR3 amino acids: CASTIQSESYEQYV. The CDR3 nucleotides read TGTGCCAGCACCATACAGTCGGAATCCTACGAGCAGTACGTC.